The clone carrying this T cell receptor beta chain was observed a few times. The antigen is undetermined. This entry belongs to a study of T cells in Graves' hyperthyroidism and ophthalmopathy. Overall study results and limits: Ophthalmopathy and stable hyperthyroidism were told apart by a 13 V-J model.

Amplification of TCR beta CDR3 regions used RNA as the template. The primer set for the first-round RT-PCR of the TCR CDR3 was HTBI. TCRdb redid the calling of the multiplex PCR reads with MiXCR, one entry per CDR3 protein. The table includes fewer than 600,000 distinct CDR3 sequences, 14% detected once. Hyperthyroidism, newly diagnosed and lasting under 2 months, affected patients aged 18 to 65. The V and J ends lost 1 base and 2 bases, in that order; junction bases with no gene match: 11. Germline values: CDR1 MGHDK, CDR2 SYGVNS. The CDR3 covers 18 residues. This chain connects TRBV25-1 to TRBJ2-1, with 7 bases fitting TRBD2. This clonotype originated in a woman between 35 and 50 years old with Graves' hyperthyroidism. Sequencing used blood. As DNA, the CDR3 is TGTGCCAGCAGTGAATTCCCCTCTAGCGGAGGGGCCTACAATGAGCAGTTCTTC. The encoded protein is CASSEFPSSGGAYNEQFF. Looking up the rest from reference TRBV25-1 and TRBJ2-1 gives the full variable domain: EADIYQTPRYLVIGTGKKITLECSQTMGHDKMYWYQQDPGMELHLIHYSYGVNSTEKGDLSSESTVSRIRTEHFPLTLESARPSHTSQYLCASSEFPSSGGAYNEQFFGPGTRLTVL.